A single T cell receptor beta chain is shown here with its context. Assay: immunoSEQ multiplex PCR; the TCRdb copy retains only in-frame clones and omits some. The data hold about 440,000 clones, with around 91% observed a single time. Treatment described: roughly 20 received Ad26.COV2.S at low or high dose, single or two shots; 5 received placebo; per-sample allocation not given. Repertoires come from day 63 after the first vaccine or placebo injection. This sample stems from a study of Ad26.COV2.S vaccination and SARS-CoV-2 variants. The V and J ends lost 4 bases and 2 bases respectively, with 12 bases between them. The CDR3 runs to 14 residues.

The origin of this receptor is a person aged 18-65 years who received the Ad26.COV2.S COVID-19 vaccine or a placebo. V is TRBV23-1 and J is TRBJ2-7; D remains unclear. TRBV23-1 is annotated as an ORF whose role is uncertain. The specimen was peripheral blood, collected in a trial of Ad26.COV2.S vaccine versus placebo. CDR3 amino acids: CASSLRLTTYEQYF. CDR3 in DNA: TGCGCCAGCAGTCTACGACTCACCACCTACGAGCAGTACTTC.